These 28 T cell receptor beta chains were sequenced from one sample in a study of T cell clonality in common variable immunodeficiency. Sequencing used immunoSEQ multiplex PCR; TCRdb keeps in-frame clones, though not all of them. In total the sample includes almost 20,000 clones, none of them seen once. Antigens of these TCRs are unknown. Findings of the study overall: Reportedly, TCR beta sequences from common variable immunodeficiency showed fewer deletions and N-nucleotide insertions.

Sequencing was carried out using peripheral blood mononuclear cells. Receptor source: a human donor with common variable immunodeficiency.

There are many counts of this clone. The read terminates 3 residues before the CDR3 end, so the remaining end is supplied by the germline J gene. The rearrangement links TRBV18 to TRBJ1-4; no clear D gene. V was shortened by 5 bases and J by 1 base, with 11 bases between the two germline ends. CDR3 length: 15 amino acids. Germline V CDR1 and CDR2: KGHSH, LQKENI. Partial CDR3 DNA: TGTGCCAGCTCATACTCAGCAGGAACTAATGAAAAA. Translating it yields CASSYSAGTNEK. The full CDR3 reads CASSYSAGTNEKLFF.

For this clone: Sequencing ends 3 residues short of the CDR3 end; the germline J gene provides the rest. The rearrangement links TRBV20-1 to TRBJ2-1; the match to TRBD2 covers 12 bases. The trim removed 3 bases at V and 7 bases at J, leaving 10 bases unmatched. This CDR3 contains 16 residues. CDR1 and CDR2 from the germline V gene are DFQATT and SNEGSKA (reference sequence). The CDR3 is CSASRGLAGGPNEQFF. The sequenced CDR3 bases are TGCAGTGCTAGTCGGGGTCTAGCGGGAGGGCCTAATGAG.

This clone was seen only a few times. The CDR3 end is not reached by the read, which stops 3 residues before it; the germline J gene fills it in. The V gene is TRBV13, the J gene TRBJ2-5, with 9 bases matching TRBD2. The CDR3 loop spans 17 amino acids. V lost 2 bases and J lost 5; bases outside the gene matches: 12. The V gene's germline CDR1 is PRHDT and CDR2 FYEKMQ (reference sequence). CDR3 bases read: TGTGCCAGCAGCTTAAACCGCGGGAGAGCGGGGGGTGAGACC. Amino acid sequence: CASSLNRGRAGGET. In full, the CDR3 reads CASSLNRGRAGGETQYF. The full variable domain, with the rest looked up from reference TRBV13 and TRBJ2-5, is AAGVIQSPRHLIKEKRETATLKCYPIPRHDTVYWYQQGPGQDPQFLISFYEKMQSDKGSIPDRFSAQQFSDYHSELNMSSLELGDSALYFCASSLNRGRAGGETQYFGPGTRLLVL.

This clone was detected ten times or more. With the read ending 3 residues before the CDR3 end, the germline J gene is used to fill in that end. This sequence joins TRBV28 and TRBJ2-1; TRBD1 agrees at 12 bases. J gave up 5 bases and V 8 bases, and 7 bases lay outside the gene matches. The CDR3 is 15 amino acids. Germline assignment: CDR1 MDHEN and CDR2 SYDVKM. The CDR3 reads CASGEGTGGNNEQFF. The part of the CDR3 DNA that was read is TGTGCCAGCGGGGAAGGGACAGGGGGCAACAATGAG.

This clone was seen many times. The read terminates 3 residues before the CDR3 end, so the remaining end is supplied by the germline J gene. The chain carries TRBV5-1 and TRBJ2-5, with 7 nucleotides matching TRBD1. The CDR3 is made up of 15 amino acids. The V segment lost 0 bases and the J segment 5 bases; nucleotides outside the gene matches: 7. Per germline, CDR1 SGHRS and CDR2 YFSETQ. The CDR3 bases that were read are TGCGCCAGCAGCTTGGGGGACAGTCCAGAGGAGACC. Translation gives CASSLGDSPEET. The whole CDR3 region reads CASSLGDSPEETQYF.

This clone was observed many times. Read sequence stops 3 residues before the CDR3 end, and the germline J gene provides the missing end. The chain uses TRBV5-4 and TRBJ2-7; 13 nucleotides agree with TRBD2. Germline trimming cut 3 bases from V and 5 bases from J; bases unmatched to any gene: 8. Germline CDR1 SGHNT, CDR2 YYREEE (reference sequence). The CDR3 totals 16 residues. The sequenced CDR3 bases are TGTGCCAGCAGCTATACCGGGACTAGCGGGGTGAACGAG. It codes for CASSYTGTSGVNE. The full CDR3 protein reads CASSYTGTSGVNEQYF. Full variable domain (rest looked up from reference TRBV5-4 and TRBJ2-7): ETGVTQSPTHLIKTRGQQVTLRCSSQSGHNTVSWYQQALGQGPQFIFQYYREEENGRGNFPPRFSGLQFPNYSSELNVNALELDDSALYLCASSYTGTSGVNEQYFGPGTRLTVT.

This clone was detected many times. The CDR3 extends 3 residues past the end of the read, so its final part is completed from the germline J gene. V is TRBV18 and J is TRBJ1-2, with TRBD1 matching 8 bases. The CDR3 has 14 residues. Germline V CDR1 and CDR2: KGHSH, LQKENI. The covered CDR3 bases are TGTGCCAGCTCACCTCCTCAGGGGGCGCCCGGC. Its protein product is CASSPPQGAPG. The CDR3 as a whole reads CASSPPQGAPGYTF.

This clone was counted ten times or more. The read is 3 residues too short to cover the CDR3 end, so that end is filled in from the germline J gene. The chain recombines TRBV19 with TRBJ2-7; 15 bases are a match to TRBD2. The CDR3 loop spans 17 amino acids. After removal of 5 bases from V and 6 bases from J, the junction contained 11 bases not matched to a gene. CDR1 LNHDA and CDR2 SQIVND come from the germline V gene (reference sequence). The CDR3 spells CASSPSGLAGGPAEQYF. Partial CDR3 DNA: TGTGCCAGTAGTCCTTCGGGACTAGCGGGAGGCCCTGCCGAG.

The sequenced part of the CDR3 DNA is TGCGCCAGCACATCCGGGACTAGCGGGTCCTACGAG. As protein: CASTSGTSGSYE. The whole CDR3 region reads CASTSGTSGSYEQYF. The gene calls are TRBV10-2 and TRBJ2-7; 12 nucleotides align to TRBD2. The missing CDR3 end, 3 residues past where the read stops, is filled in from the germline J gene. V gave up 7 bases and J gave up 1 base; unmatched junction bases: 5. Germline CDR1 and CDR2: WSHSY and SAAADI. The CDR3 spans 15 residues.

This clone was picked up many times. The sequenced CDR3 bases are TGTGCCAGCTCACCAATCCAACAAGAGACC. Translating it yields CASSPIQQET. The complete CDR3 protein is CASSPIQQETQYF. The chain links TRBV18 to TRBJ2-5; D is unresolved. The read stops 3 residues short of the end of the CDR3; the missing end is completed from the germline J gene. Trimming left V 2 bases short and J 2 bases short, with 6 bases between. This CDR3 is 13 amino acids long. Germline V gene lookup returns CDR1 KGHSH and CDR2 LQKENI.

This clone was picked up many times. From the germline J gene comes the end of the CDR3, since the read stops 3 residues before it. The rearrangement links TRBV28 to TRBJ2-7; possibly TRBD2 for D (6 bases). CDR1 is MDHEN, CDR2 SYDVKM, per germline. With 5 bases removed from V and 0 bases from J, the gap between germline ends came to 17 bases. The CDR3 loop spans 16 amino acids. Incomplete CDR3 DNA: TGTGCCAGCAGTCCTAGCGCAGGGTACCCCTCCTACGAG. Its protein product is CASSPSAGYPSYE. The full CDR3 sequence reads CASSPSAGYPSYEQYF.

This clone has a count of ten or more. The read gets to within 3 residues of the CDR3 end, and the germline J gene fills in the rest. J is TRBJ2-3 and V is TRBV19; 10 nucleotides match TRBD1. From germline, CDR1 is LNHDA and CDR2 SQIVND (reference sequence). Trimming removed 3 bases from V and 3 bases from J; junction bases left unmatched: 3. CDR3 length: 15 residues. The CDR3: CASSIGTGATDTQYF. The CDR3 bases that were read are TGTGCCAGTAGTATTGGGACAGGGGCGACAGATACG.

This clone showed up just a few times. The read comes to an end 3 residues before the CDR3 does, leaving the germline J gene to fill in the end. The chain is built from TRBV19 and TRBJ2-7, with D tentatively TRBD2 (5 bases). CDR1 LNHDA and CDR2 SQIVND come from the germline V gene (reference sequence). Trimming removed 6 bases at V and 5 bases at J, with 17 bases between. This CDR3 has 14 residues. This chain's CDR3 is CASRIKDLSHEQYF. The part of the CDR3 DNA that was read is TGTGCCAGTAGAATAAAGGACTTATCCCACGAG.

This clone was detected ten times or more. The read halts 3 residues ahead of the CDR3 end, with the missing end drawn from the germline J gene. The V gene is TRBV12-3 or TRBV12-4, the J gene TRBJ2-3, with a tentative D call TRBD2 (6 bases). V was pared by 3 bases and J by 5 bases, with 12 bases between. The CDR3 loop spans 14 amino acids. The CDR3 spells CASSLDGGGDTQYF. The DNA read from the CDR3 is TGTGCCAGCAGTTTGGACGGGGGTGGAGATACG.

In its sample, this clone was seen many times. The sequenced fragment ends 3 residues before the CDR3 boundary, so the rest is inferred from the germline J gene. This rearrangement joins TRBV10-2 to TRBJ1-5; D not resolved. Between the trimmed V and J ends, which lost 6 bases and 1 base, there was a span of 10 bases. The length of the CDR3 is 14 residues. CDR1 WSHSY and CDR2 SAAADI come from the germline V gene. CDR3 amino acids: CASSSGRSNQPQHF. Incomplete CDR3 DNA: TGCGCCAGCAGCTCGGGGAGGAGCAATCAGCCC.

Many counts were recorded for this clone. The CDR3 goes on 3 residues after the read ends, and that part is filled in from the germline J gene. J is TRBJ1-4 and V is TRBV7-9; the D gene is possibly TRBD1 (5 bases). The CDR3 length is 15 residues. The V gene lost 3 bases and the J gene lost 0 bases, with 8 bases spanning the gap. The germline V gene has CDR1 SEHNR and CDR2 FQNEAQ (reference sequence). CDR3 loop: CASSFGAATNEKLFF. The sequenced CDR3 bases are TGTGCCAGCAGCTTTGGGGCAGCAACTAATGAAAAA.

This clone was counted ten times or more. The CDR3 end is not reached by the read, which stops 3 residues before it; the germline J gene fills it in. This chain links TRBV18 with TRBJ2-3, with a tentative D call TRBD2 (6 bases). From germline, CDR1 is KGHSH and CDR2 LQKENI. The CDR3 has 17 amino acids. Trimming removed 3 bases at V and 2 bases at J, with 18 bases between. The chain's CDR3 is CASSPIGGSATTDTQYF. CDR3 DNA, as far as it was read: TGTGCCAGCTCACCCATCGGGGGTTCTGCCACCACAGATACG.

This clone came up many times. The CDR3 bases that were read are TGTGCCAGCAGCTTGGGACAGGGGGGAACAGATACG. Its protein is CASSLGQGGTDT. The entire CDR3 protein is CASSLGQGGTDTQYF. The chain links TRBV5-4 to TRBJ2-3; 9 nucleotides align to TRBD1. The read ends 3 residues shy of where the CDR3 ends; the end is completed using the germline J gene. From germline, CDR1 is SGHNT and CDR2 YYREEE (reference sequence). The length of the CDR3 is 15 residues. Losses at the gene ends were 0 bases for V and 3 bases for J; bases not matched to a gene: 2.

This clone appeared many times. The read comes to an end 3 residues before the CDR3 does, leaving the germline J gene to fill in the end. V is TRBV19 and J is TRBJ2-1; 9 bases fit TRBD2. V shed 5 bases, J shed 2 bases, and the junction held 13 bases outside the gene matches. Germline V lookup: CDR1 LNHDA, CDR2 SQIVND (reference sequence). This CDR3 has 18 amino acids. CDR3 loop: CASSSLGATSGPYNEQFF. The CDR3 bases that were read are TGTGCCAGTAGTTCCTTAGGGGCTACTAGCGGGCCCTACAATGAG.

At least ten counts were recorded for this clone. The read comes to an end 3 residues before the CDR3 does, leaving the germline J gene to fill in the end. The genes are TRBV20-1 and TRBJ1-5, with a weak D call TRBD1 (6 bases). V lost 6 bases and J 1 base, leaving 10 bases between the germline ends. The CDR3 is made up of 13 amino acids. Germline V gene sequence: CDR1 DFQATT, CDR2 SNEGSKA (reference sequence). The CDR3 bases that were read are TGCAGTGCCAACGACAGGAGCAATCAGCCC. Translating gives CSANDRSNQP. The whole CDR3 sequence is CSANDRSNQPQHF.

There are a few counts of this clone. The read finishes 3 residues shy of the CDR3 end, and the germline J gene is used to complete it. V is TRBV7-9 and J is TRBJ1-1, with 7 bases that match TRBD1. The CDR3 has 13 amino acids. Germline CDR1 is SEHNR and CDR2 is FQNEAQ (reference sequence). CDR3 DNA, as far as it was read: TGTGCCAGCAGCTTAGGGACAGGATACGAA. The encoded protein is CASSLGTGYE. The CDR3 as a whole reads CASSLGTGYEAFF.

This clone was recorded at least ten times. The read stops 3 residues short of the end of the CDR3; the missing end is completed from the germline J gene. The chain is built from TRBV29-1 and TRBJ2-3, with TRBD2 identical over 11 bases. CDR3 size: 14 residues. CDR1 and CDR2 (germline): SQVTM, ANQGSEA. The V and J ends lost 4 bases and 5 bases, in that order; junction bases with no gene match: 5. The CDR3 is CSVGLAGGGDTQYF. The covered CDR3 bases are TGCAGCGTTGGTCTAGCGGGAGGCGGAGATACG.

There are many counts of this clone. This chain's CDR3 is CSASGDRAGNSPLHF. The sequenced part of the CDR3 DNA is TGCAGTGCTAGTGGGGACAGGGCGGGGAATTCACCC. The rearrangement links TRBV20-1 to TRBJ1-6; TRBD1 aligns across 9 bases. The read ends 3 residues shy of where the CDR3 ends; the end is completed using the germline J gene. The ends lost 3 bases at V and 7 bases at J; junction bases unmatched: 7. Germline CDR1 and CDR2: DFQATT and SNEGSKA (reference sequence). The CDR3 is 15 amino acids.

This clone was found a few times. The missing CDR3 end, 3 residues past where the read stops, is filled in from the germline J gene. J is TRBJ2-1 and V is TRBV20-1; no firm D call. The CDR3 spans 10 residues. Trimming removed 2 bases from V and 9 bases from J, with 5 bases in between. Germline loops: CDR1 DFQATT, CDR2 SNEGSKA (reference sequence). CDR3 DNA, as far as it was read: TGCAGTGCTAGAAGAGGTGAG. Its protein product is CSARRGE. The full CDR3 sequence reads CSARRGEQFF.

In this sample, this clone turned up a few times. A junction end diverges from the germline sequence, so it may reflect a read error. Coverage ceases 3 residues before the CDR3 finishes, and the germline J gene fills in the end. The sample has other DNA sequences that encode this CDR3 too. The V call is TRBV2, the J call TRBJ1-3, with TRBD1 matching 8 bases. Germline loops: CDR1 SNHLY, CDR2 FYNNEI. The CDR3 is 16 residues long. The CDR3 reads CASSEYRGTTGNTIYF. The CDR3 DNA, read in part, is TGTGCCAGCAGTGAATACAGGGGGACTACTGGAAACACT.

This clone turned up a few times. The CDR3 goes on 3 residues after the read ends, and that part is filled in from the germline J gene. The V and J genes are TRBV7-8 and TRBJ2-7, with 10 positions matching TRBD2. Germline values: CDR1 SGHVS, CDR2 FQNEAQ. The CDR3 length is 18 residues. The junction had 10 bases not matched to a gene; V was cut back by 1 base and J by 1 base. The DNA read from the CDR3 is TGTGCCAGCAGCTTAGGTTCCCTAGCGGGAGCCGTATCCTACGAG. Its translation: CASSLGSLAGAVSYE. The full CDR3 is CASSLGSLAGAVSYEQYF.

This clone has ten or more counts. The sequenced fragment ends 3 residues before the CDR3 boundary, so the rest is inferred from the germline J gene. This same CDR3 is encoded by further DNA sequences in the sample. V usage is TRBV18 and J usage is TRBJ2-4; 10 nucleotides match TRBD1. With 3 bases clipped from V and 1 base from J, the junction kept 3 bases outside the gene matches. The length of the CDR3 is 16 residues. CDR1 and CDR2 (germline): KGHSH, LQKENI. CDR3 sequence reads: CASSPGQGMAKNIQYF. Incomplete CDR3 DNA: TGTGCCAGCTCACCGGGACAGGGGATGGCCAAAAACATT.

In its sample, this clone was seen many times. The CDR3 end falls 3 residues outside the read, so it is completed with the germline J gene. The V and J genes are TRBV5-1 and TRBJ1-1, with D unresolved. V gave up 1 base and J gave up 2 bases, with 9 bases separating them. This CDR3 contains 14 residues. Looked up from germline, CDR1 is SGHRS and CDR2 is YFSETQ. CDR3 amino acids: CASSLSTANTEAFF. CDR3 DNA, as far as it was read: TGCGCCAGCAGCTTGAGCACAGCCAACACTGAA.